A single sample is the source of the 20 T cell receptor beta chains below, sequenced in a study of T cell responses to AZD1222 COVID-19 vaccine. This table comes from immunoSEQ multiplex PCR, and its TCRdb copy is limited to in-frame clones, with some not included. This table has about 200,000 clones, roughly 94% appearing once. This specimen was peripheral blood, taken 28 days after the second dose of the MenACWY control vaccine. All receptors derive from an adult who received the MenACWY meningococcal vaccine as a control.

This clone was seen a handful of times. The DNA of the CDR3 is TGTGCCAGCAGGGCCCTATTTGAGGAGCAGTTCTTC. Translation gives CASRALFEEQFF. This chain uses TRBV2 with TRBJ2-1, with no clear D. Trimming pared 6 bases from V and 10 bases from J, leaving 13 bases between. The CDR3 totals 12 residues. Germline V lookup: CDR1 SNHLY, CDR2 FYNNEI.

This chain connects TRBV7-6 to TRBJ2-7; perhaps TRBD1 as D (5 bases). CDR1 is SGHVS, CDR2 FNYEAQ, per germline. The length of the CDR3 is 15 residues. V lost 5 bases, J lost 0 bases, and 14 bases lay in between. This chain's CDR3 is CASSRIREDSYEQYF. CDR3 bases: TGTGCCAGCAGCCGGATCAGGGAAGACTCCTACGAGCAGTACTTC.

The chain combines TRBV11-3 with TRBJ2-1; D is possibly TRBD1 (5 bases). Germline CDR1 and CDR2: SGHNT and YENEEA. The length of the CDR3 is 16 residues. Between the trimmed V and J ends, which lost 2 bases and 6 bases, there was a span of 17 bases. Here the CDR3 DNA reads TGTGCCAGCAGCTTAAACGCAGGGCTACAGCGCAATGAGCAGTTCTTC. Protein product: CASSLNAGLQRNEQFF.

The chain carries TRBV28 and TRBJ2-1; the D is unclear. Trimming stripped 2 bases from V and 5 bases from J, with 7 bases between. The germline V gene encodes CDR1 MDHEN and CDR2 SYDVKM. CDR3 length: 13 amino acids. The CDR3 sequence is CASSLQWDNEQFF. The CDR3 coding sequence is TGTGCCAGCAGTTTACAATGGGACAATGAGCAGTTCTTC. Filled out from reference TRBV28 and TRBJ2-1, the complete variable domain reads DVKVTQSSRYLVKRTGEKVFLECVQDMDHENMFWYRQDPGLGLRLIYFSYDVKMKEKGDIPEGYSVSREKKERFSLILESASTNQTSMYLCASSLQWDNEQFFGPGTRLTVL.

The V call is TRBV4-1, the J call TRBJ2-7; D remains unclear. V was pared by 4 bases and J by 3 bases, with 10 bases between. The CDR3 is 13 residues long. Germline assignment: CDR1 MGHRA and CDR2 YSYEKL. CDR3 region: CASSPSSGYEQYF. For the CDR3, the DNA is TGCGCCAGCAGCCCCTCCTCCGGCTACGAGCAGTACTTC.

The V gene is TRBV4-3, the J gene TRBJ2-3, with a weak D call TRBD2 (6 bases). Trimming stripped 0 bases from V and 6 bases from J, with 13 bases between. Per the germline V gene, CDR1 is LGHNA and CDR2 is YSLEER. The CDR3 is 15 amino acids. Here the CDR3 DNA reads TGCGCCAGCAGCCAAGATCGGGGGAGCAGGGATACGCAGTATTTT. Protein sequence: CASSQDRGSRDTQYF.

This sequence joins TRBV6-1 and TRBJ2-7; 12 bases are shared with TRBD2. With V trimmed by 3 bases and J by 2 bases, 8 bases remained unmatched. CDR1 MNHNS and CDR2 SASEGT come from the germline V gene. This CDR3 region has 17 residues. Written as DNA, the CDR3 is TGTGCCAGCAGTGATTGGCTAGCGGGAGGGCCGACCTACGAGCAGTACTTC. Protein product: CASSDWLAGGPTYEQYF.

The CDR3 nucleotides read TGTGCCAGCAGCGCAGCATCTAGCGGGAGCGAGCAGTACTTC. Its protein product is CASSAASSGSEQYF. The J gene is TRBJ2-7, the V gene TRBV9; 10 bases agree with TRBD2. J gave up 6 bases and V 3 bases, and 6 bases lay outside the gene matches. Germline V gene sequence: CDR1 SGDLS, CDR2 YYNGEE. This CDR3 is 14 amino acids long.

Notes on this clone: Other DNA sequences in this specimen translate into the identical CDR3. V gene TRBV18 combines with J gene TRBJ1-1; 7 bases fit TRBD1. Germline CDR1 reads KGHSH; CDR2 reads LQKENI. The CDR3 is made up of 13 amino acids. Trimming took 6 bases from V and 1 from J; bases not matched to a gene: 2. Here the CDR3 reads CASSRGENTEAFF. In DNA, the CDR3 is TGTGCCAGCTCCAGGGGGGAGAACACTGAAGCTTTCTTT. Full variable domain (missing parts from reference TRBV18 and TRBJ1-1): NAGVMQNPRHLVRRRGQEARLRCSPMKGHSHVYWYRQLPEEGLKFMVYLQKENIIDESGMPKERFSAEFPKEGPSILRIQQVVRGDSAAYFCASSRGENTEAFFGQGTRLTVV.

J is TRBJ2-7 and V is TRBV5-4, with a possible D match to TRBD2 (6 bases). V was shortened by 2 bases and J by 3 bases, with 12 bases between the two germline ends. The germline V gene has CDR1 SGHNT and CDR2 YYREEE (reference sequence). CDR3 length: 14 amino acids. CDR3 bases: TGTGCCAGCAGCTTAGAGCGGAGGGGCTACGAGCAGTACTTC. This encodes CASSLERRGYEQYF. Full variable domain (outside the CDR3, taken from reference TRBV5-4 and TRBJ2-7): ETGVTQSPTHLIKTRGQQVTLRCSSQSGHNTVSWYQQALGQGPQFIFQYYREEENGRGNFPPRFSGLQFPNYSSELNVNALELDDSALYLCASSLERRGYEQYFGPGTRLTVT.

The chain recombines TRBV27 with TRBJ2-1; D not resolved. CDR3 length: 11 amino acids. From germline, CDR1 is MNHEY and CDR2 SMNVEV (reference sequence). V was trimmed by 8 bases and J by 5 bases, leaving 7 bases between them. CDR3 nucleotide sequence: TGTGCCAGCCGCGGAAACAATGAGCAGTTCTTC. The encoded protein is CASRGNNEQFF.

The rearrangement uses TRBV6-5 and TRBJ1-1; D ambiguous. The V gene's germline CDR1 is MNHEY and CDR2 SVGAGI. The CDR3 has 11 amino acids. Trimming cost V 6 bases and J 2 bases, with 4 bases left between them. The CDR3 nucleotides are TGTGCCAGCAGGAGAAACACTGAAGCTTTCTTT. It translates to CASRRNTEAFF.

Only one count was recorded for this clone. In nucleotides, the CDR3 is TGTGCCAGCAGCTTAGCGCAGGGAGGCTCCGCGCAACAGTATTTT. This sequence encodes CASSLAQGGSAQQYF. This chain uses TRBV7-8 with TRBJ2-3, with a possible D match to TRBD2 (6 bases). V gave up 0 bases and J gave up 12 bases, with 19 bases separating them. CDR3 size: 15 residues. Germline CDR1 and CDR2: SGHVS and FQNEAQ.

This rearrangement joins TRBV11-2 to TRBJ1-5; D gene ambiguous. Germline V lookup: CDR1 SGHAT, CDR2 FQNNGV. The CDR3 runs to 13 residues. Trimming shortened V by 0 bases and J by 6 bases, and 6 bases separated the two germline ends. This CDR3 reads CASSLEVTQPQHF. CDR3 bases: TGTGCCAGCAGCTTAGAGGTTACTCAGCCCCAGCATTTT.

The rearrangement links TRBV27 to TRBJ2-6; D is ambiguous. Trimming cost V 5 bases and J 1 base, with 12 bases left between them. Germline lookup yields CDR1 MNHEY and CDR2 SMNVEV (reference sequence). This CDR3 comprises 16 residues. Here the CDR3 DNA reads TGTGCCAGCAGTCACCAAGTCAGGTCTGGGGCCAACGTCCTGACTTTC. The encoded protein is CASSHQVRSGANVLTF.

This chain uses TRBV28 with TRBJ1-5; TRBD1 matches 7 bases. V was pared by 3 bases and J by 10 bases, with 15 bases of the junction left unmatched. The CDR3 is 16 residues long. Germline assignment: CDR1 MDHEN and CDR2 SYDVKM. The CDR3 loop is CASSFYRGPQVKPQHF. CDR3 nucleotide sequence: TGTGCCAGCAGTTTTTACAGGGGACCCCAAGTCAAACCCCAGCATTTT.

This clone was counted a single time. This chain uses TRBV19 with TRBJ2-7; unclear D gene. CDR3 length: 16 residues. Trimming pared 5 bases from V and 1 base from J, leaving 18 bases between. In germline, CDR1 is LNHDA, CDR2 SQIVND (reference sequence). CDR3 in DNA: TGTGCCAGTAGTTCTCGAACAGCGCCGAAATCCTACGAGCAGTACTTC. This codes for CASSSRTAPKSYEQYF.

CDR3 loop: CASSFGGGLGEQYF. The CDR3, as DNA: TGTGCCAGCAGTTTTGGGGGCGGCCTGGGCGAGCAGTACTTC. This chain connects TRBV27 to TRBJ2-7; the D gene is possibly TRBD1 (6 bases). The CDR3 spans 14 residues. Germline CDR1 MNHEY, CDR2 SMNVEV (reference sequence). Trimming removed 3 bases from V and 6 bases from J, with 15 bases in between.

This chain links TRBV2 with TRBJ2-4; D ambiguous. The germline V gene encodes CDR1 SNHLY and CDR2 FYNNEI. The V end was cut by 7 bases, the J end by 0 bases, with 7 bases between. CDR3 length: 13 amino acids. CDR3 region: CASIPIAKNIQYF. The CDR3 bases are TGTGCCAGCATTCCGATAGCCAAAAACATTCAGTACTTC.

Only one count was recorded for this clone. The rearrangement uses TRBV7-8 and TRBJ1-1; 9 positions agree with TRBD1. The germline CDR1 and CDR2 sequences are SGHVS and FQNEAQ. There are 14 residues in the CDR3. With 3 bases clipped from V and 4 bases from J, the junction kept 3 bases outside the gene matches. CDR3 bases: TGTGCCAGCAGCTTCGGACAGGGGACCACTGAAGCTTTCTTT. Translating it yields CASSFGQGTTEAFF.